These 9 T cell receptor beta chains were sequenced from one sample in a study of response to subunit inactivated influenza vaccine. TCRdb reanalysed the RT-PCR reads using MiXCR and keeps one entry per CDR3 protein. Of 500,000 or so distinct CDR3 sequences listed, approximately 15% are singletons. Sequencing was performed on CD4+ T cells sorted from PBMCs, taken about 23 months after vaccination. The source of these receptors is a man between 50 and 75 years old who received an inactivated influenza vaccine.

This clonotype was seen a handful of times. The CDR3 sequence: CASLKGTGNTEAFF. The CDR3 coding sequence is TGTGCCAGCCTCAAGGGGACAGGGAACACTGAAGCTTTCTTT. The chain links TRBV7-2 to TRBJ1-1, with 8 bases matching TRBD1. The CDR3 extends over 14 amino acids. Unmatched junction bases numbered 6, after V lost 8 bases and J lost 1 base. CDR1 and CDR2 (germline): SGHTA, FQGNSA.

This clonotype was seen many times. J is TRBJ2-5 and V is TRBV12-3 or TRBV12-4; 10 positions match TRBD1. Unmatched junction bases numbered 4, after V lost 5 bases and J lost 1 base. There are 15 residues in the CDR3. Here the CDR3 DNA reads TGTGCCAGCAGTCGGGGGACAGGGGTCCAAGAGACCCAGTACTTC. Translated: CASSRGTGVQETQYF.

This clonotype has only a few counts. The chain links TRBV29-1 to TRBJ2-1, with 9 bases identical to TRBD2. Germline V gives CDR1 SQVTM, CDR2 ANQGSEA. The CDR3 has 14 residues. V shed 4 bases and J 6 bases; nucleotides not matched to a gene: 7. For the CDR3, the DNA is TGCAGCGTTGCCGGGACTAGCTCCACCAATGAGCAGTTCTTC. Amino acids: CSVAGTSSTNEQFF.

This clonotype was recorded a few times. The chain carries TRBV3-1 and TRBJ2-3, with 13 positions matching TRBD2. The V gene end was trimmed by 2 bases and the J gene end by 4 bases; junction bases not matched to a gene: 6. The germline V gene encodes CDR1 LGHDT and CDR2 YNNKEL (reference sequence). This CDR3 is built from 17 residues. The CDR3 loop is CASSQPPGLAGADTQYF. CDR3 nucleotides: TGTGCCAGCAGCCAACCTCCAGGACTAGCGGGGGCAGATACGCAGTATTTT.

This clonotype was counted a few times. The chain combines TRBV4-3 with TRBJ2-5; no definite D call. The CDR3 runs 15 residues. The germline V and J ends were trimmed by 6 bases and 1 base, with 15 bases remaining between them. Germline loops: CDR1 LGHNA, CDR2 YSLEER. The CDR3 DNA is TGCGCCAGCAGTCGCTCCGCACTCCTCCAAGAGACCCAGTACTTC. It specifies CASSRSALLQETQYF.

This clonotype has a handful of counts. In DNA, the CDR3 is TGTGCCAGCAGTTTCGGCGGTCCCTACGAGCAGTACTTC. Translation gives CASSFGGPYEQYF. The chain carries TRBV28 and TRBJ2-7, with no clear D. The V gene's germline CDR1 is MDHEN and CDR2 SYDVKM. Between the trimmed V and J ends, which lost 3 bases and 2 bases, there was a span of 8 bases. This CDR3 contains 13 residues.

This chain joins TRBV20-1 and TRBJ2-1; D gene unclear. There are 14 residues in the CDR3. The V and J ends lost 3 bases and 6 bases respectively, with 15 bases between them. Looked up from germline, CDR1 is DFQATT and CDR2 is SNEGSKA (reference sequence). The CDR3 bases are TGCAGTGCTAGGGCCTCCTTGGAGAGCAATGAGCAGTTCTTC. Translation: CSARASLESNEQFF.

This clonotype has only a few counts. The CDR3 coding sequence is TGTGCCAGCAGAGGGTGGAGCGGGAGTGGATACGAGCAGTACTTC. This encodes CASRGWSGSGYEQYF. The chain carries TRBV3-1 and TRBJ2-7; TRBD2 matches 8 bases. Trimming removed 6 bases from V and 4 bases from J; junction bases left unmatched: 11. The CDR3 runs to 15 residues. From germline, CDR1 is LGHDT and CDR2 YNNKEL (reference sequence).

This clonotype was seen a handful of times. The genes are TRBV24-1 and TRBJ1-2, with D unresolved. The CDR3 is 12 amino acids. Trimming pared 6 bases from V and 4 bases from J, leaving 8 bases between. Germline loops: CDR1 KGHDR, CDR2 SFDVKD. The CDR3 here is CATSSNSYGYTF. CDR3 nucleotide sequence: TGTGCCACCAGTAGTAACAGCTATGGCTACACCTTC.